The present T cell receptor (beta chain) was sequenced within a study of blood T cell repertoires in COVID-19. Study details: Spain, Italy and the United States supplied samples that represented acute and convalescent COVID-19.

Using immunoSEQ multiplex PCR, the repertoire was profiled, and TCRdb retains in-frame clones only, with some absent. The repertoire holds 200,000 to 250,000 clones, with around 83% as singletons. The sample comprised peripheral blood. The source is a man aged 45 to 65 who had recovered from COVID-19.

The CDR3 protein is CASSTGLAGPRYYEQYF. CDR3 coding DNA: TGTGCCAGCAGCACGGGACTAGCGGGCCCTAGATACTACGAGCAGTACTTC. The V and J genes are TRBV7-9 and TRBJ2-7; 12 bases map to TRBD2. The germline V gene encodes CDR1 SEHNR and CDR2 FQNEAQ (reference sequence). This CDR3 has 17 residues. V was pared by 5 bases and J by 3 bases, with 11 bases of the junction left unmatched. Looking up the rest from reference TRBV7-9 and TRBJ2-7 gives the full variable domain: DTGVSQNPRHKITKRGQNVTFRCDPISEHNRLYWYRQTLGQGPEFLTYFQNEAQLEKSRLLSDRFSAERPKGSFSTLEIQRTEQGDSAMYLCASSTGLAGPRYYEQYFGPGTRLTVT.